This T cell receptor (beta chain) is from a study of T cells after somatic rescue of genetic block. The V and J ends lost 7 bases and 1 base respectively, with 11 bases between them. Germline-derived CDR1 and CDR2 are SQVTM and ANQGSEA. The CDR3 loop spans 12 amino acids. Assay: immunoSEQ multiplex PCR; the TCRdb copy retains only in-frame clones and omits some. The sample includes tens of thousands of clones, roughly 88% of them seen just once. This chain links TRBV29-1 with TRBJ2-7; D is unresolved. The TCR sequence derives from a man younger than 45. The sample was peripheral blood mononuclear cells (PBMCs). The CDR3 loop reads CSASEGSYEQYF. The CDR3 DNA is TGCAGCGCTTCGGAAGGATCCTACGAGCAGTACTTC.